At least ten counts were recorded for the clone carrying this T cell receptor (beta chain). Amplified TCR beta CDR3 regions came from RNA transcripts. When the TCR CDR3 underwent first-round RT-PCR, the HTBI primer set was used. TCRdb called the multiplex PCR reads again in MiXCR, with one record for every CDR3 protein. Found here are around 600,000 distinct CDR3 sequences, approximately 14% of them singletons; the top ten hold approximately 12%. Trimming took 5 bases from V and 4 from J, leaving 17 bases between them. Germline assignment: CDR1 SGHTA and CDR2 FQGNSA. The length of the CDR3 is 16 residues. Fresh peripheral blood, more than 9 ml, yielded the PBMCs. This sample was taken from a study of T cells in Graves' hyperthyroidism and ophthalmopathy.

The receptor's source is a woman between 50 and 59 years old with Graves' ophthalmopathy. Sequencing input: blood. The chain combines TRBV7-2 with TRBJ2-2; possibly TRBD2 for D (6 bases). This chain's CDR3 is CASSPAWRGRTGELFF. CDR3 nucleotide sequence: TGTGCCAGCAGCCCCGCGTGGAGGGGTCGCACCGGGGAGCTGTTTTTT.